The TCR beta chain described here comes from a study of blood T cell repertoires in COVID-19. Overall study: PBMCs, B-cell-depleted T cells, or T cells provided the cDNA or gDNA that made up the material.

Per germline, CDR1 SGHVS and CDR2 FNYEAQ. Unmatched junction bases numbered 2, after V lost 2 bases and J lost 1 base. The CDR3 length is 14 residues. Original analysis: Nucleated cell number was recorded as an estimate derived from reference gene primer amplification. Assay: immunoSEQ multiplex PCR; the TCRdb copy retains only in-frame clones and omits some. The DNA gave D and trimming, while V, J and clone size come from that table. The data contain about 59,000 clones, over 75% of them singletons. The sample consisted of peripheral blood. The receptor was isolated from a human donor in a cohort sampled during active COVID-19. This chain uses TRBV7-6 with TRBJ2-7; TRBD1 aligns across 7 bases. The CDR3 region is CASSLMGQSYEQYF. As DNA, the CDR3 is TGTGCCAGCAGCTTAATGGGACAGTCCTACGAGCAGTACTTC.